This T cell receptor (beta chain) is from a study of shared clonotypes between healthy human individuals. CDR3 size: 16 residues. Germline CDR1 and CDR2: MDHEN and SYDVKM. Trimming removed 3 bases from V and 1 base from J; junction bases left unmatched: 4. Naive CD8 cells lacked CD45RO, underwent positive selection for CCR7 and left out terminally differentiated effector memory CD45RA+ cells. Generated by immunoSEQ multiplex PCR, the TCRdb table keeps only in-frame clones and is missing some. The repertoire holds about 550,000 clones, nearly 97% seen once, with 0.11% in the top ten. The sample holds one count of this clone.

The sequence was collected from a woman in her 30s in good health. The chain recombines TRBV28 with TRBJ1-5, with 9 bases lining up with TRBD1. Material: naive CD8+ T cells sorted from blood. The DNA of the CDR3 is TGTGCCAGCAGTTTTGTGGGACAGGGAAGCAATCAGCCCCAGCATTTT. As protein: CASSFVGQGSNQPQHF.